This T cell receptor (beta chain) was captured in a study of beta chain features in type 1 diabetes. Study summary: The examined sorted cells totaled approximately 110 million across samples.

Turning to this clone: Its target is unknown.

Expressed TCRB transcripts got sequenced, as all isolated RNA was reverse transcribed. Sequenced by immunoSEQ multiplex PCR; TCRdb stores in-frame clones only, minus some. Altogether 500,000 to 650,000 clones are present, roughly 12% being singletons, with the ten largest covering 0.095% to 0.15%. Study-wide findings and caveats: TCRB CDR3s from Type 1 diabetes patients were moderately but significantly shorter in all four CD4+ subsets. PCR, the amplification step, might favor shorter templates, equally in patients and controls. For cells with high TCR expression, cDNA sequencing could yield over-representation.

The germline V gene has CDR1 MNHNY and CDR2 SVGAGI (reference sequence). Trimming cost V 8 bases and J 9 bases, with 8 bases left between them. This CDR3 is 10 amino acids long. The V gene is TRBV6-6, the J gene TRBJ1-5; no clear D. The TCR sequence derives from a man aged 25 to 45 with type 1 diabetes. The sample was naive CD4+ T cells from blood. CDR3 region: CASGASPQHF. CDR3 coding DNA: TGTGCCAGCGGCGCCTCGCCCCAGCATTTT.